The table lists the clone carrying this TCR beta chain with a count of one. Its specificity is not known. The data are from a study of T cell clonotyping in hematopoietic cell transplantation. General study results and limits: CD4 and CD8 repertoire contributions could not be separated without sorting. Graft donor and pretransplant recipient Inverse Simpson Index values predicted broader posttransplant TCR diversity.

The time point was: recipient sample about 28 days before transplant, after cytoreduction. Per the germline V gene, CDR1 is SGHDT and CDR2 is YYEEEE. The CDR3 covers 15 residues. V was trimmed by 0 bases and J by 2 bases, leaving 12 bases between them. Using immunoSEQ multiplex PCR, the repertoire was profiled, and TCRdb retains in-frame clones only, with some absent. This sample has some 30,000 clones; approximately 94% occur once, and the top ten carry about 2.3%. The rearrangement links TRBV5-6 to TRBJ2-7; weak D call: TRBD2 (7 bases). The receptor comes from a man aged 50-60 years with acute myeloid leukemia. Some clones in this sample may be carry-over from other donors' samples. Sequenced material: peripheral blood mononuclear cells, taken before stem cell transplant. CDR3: CASSLGRGPTYEQYF. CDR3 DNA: TGTGCCAGCAGCTTGGGGCGGGGGCCTACCTACGAGCAGTACTTC.